Following are 25 T cell receptor beta chains from one sample sequenced in a study of CD8 T cells in ankylosing spondylitis. TCRdb recomputed calls from the 5' RACE reads with MiXCR, one row per CDR3 protein. In the table there are a few hundred thousand distinct CDR3 sequences, about 20% of which are singletons. The sample was blood, either unsorted or a sorted T cell fraction (not recorded which). The receptors here all came from a male donor with ankylosing spondylitis or in good health (not recorded which).

The genes are TRBV7-6 and TRBJ2-5, with D uncertain. Germline V gene data show CDR1 as SGHVS and CDR2 as FNYEAQ. The CDR3 loop spans 15 amino acids. The V end was cut by 6 bases, the J end by 2 bases, with 16 bases between. The CDR3 nucleotides read TGTGCCAGCAGTCCCAACTGGGATCGACAAGAGACCCAGTACTTC. It specifies CASSPNWDRQETQYF.

The CDR3 DNA reads as TGTGCCAGCAGCTTCGACAGGGCCGTTGATTCACCCCTCCACTTT. This sequence encodes CASSFDRAVDSPLHF. J is TRBJ1-6 and V is TRBV7-9, with 7 bases aligning to TRBD1. V was clipped by 3 bases and J by 8 bases; unmatched bases: 7. This CDR3 has 15 residues. CDR1 and CDR2 from the germline V gene are SEHNR and FQNEAQ (reference sequence).

This chain connects TRBV28 to TRBJ2-6; D is unclear. The CDR3 sequence is 18 residues long. CDR1 MDHEN and CDR2 SYDVKM come from the germline V gene. Trimming pared 2 bases from V and 0 bases from J, leaving 14 bases between. This CDR3 reads CASSLRSQLLSGANVLTF. CDR3 nucleotides: TGTGCCAGCAGTTTACGCAGTCAGCTCCTCTCTGGGGCCAACGTCCTGACTTTC.

This rearrangement joins TRBV6-1 to TRBJ2-1, with 9 bases fitting TRBD2. The CDR3 sequence is 16 residues long. V was clipped by 5 bases and J by 7 bases; unmatched bases: 12. CDR1 MNHNS and CDR2 SASEGT come from the germline V gene. The CDR3 loop is CASSTPGGGAANEQFF. CDR3 nucleotides: TGTGCCAGCAGTACCCCTGGCGGGGGGGCGGCTAATGAGCAGTTCTTC.

This clonotype was recorded once. This chain uses TRBV24-1 with TRBJ2-7, with D perhaps assigned TRBD1 or TRBD2 (5 bases each). Per the germline V gene, CDR1 is KGHDR and CDR2 is SFDVKD. This CDR3 region has 13 residues. The V end lost 5 bases, the J end lost 2 bases, and 9 bases lay between the germline ends. The CDR3 bases are TGTGCCACCAGTGGTCGGGGCACCTACGAGCAGTACTTC. It encodes CATSGRGTYEQYF.

The rearrangement links TRBV2 to TRBJ2-3; a weak D match, TRBD2 (5 bases). The CDR3 covers 16 residues. CDR1 is SNHLY and CDR2 is FYNNEI in the germline V gene. V was clipped by 6 bases and J by 0 bases, with 16 bases between them. The CDR3, as DNA: TGTGCCAGCAGACGACGGGGTAGCTTCAGCACAGATACGCAGTATTTT. Translating gives CASRRRGSFSTDTQYF.

This clonotype was detected a few times. The chain is built from TRBV7-9 and TRBJ2-7; D might be TRBD1 or TRBD2, each matching 6 bases. V shed 9 bases and J shed 3 bases, with 15 bases lying between them. Germline V lookup: CDR1 SEHNR, CDR2 FQNEAQ (reference sequence). The CDR3 extends over 13 amino acids. CDR3 nucleotide sequence: TGTGCCAGTTCGGAGGGGGGTAACTACGAGCAGTACTTC. Translated: CASSEGGNYEQYF.

The chain carries TRBV2 and TRBJ2-7; no reliable D call. This CDR3 has 14 residues. Looked up from germline, CDR1 is SNHLY and CDR2 is FYNNEI. V lost 6 bases and J lost 0, with 12 bases in between. CDR3 bases: TGTGCCAGCAGGCCGGGCAGGTCCTCCTACGAGCAGTACTTC. As protein: CASRPGRSSYEQYF.

This clonotype turned up a few times. The chain is built from TRBV7-9 and TRBJ2-5; 7 bases agree with TRBD1. Per the germline V gene, CDR1 is SEHNR and CDR2 is FQNEAQ (reference sequence). CDR3 length equals 16 residues. J gave up 1 base and V 5 bases, and 10 bases lay outside the gene matches. The CDR3 nucleotides are TGTGCCAGCAGCCGTCGGACAGGAGGCCCCCAAGAGACCCAGTACTTC. It is translated as CASSRRTGGPQETQYF.

This clonotype has more than one count but fewer than ten. V usage is TRBV20-1 and J usage is TRBJ2-7; no clear D. The CDR3 extends over 14 amino acids. Trimming took 2 bases from V and 3 from J, leaving 14 bases between them. The germline V gene has CDR1 DFQATT and CDR2 SNEGSKA (reference sequence). The CDR3 loop reads CSARKYPEVYEQYF. The DNA for the CDR3 is TGCAGTGCTAGAAAGTATCCAGAAGTCTACGAGCAGTACTTC.

The rearrangement uses TRBV14 and TRBJ2-2, with D possibly matching TRBD1 (5 bases). The CDR3 loop spans 15 amino acids. CDR1 and CDR2 (germline): SGHDN, FVKESK. V lost 0 bases to trimming and J lost 6 bases, with 11 bases between them. CDR3 amino acids: CASSQETQVAGELFF. The CDR3 DNA sequence: TGTGCCAGCAGCCAAGAAACACAGGTGGCCGGGGAGCTGTTTTTT.

The chain is built from TRBV5-5 and TRBJ2-1; 9 nucleotides align to TRBD2. J lost 0 bases, V lost 3 bases, and 4 bases had no gene match. This CDR3 spans 16 amino acids. Germline values: CDR1 SGHKS, CDR2 YYEKEE (reference sequence). CDR3 residues: CASSSEAGGSYNEQFF. The CDR3 region has the DNA TGTGCCAGCAGCTCGGAAGCGGGGGGCTCCTACAATGAGCAGTTCTTC. Complete variable domain (other parts from reference TRBV5-5 and TRBJ2-1): DAGVTQSPTHLIKTRGQQVTLRCSPISGHKSVSWYQQVLGQGPQFIFQYYEKEERGRGNFPDRFSARQFPNYSSELNVNALLLGDSALYLCASSSEAGGSYNEQFFGPGTRLTVL.

The V and J genes are TRBV30 and TRBJ2-7, with D tentatively TRBD1 or TRBD2 (5 bases each). The CDR3 totals 13 residues. Trimming pared 3 bases from V and 2 bases from J, leaving 11 bases between. Germline CDR1 GTSNPN, CDR2 SVGIG (reference sequence). The CDR3, as DNA: TGTGCCTGGAGGGGACGGGGAACCTACGAGCAGTACTTC. It specifies CAWRGRGTYEQYF.

V and J are TRBV4-1 and TRBJ2-2; D might be TRBD1 (5 bases). Trimming pared 1 base from V and 6 bases from J, leaving 12 bases between. Germline lookup yields CDR1 MGHRA and CDR2 YSYEKL. This CDR3 comprises 15 residues. DNA of the CDR3: TGCGCCAGCAGCCAAGCCCCCCCAGGGTCCGGGGAGCTGTTTTTT. As protein: CASSQAPPGSGELFF.

The rearrangement links TRBV6-5 to TRBJ2-2; D ambiguous. CDR3 size: 14 residues. Germline V gene data show CDR1 as MNHEY and CDR2 as SVGAGI. Trimming pared 2 bases from V and 6 bases from J, leaving 10 bases between. As DNA, the CDR3 is TGTGCCAGCAGTTACGGCCAACCCGCCGGGGAGCTGTTTTTT. Translating gives CASSYGQPAGELFF.

This clonotype was seen ten or more times. DNA of the CDR3: TGTGCCAGCAGCTTGGTAGACTCCCAAGAGACCCAGTACTTC. This codes for CASSLVDSQETQYF. The chain combines TRBV7-9 with TRBJ2-5, with no clear D. In germline, CDR1 is SEHNR, CDR2 FQNEAQ (reference sequence). With 3 bases removed from V and 1 base from J, the gap between germline ends came to 9 bases. This CDR3 contains 14 residues.

This clonotype was counted a few times. The V gene is TRBV30, the J gene TRBJ1-6; a weak D match, TRBD1 (6 bases). The CDR3 contains 12 residues. Trimming removed 2 bases at V and 9 bases at J, with 8 bases between. Germline CDR1 and CDR2: GTSNPN and SVGIG (reference sequence). The CDR3 coding sequence is TGTGCCTGGAGTCGAGGGGGTTCACCCCTCCACTTT. Its translation is CAWSRGGSPLHF.

This clonotype appeared a few times. The chain recombines TRBV24-1 with TRBJ2-2, with 8 bases that match TRBD1. Germline-derived CDR1 and CDR2 are KGHDR and SFDVKD. Trimming cost V 3 bases and J 6 bases; bases outside gene matches: 8. The length of the CDR3 is 16 residues. The CDR3 here is CATSDEDREGSGELFF. For the CDR3, the DNA is TGTGCCACCAGTGATGAGGACAGGGAAGGTTCCGGGGAGCTGTTTTTT.

This clonotype was seen only a few times. The J gene is TRBJ2-2, the V gene TRBV12-3 or TRBV12-4; D gene uncertain. The CDR3 is made up of 12 amino acids. Trimming took off 10 bases at V and 7 bases at J, with 13 bases between the two ends. CDR3 sequence reads: CATRLWFGELFF. DNA of the CDR3: TGTGCCACCCGCCTTTGGTTCGGGGAGCTGTTTTTT.

The gene calls are TRBV20-1 and TRBJ2-7; TRBD2 agrees at 11 bases. Trimming took 0 bases from V and 1 from J; bases not matched to a gene: 8. The germline V gene encodes CDR1 DFQATT and CDR2 SNEGSKA (reference sequence). This CDR3 is built from 17 residues. In DNA form, the CDR3 reads TGCAGTGCTAGAGATCTACTAGCGGGGGCCCCGTCCTACGAGCAGTACTTC. Translating it yields CSARDLLAGAPSYEQYF.

V is TRBV12-3 or TRBV12-4 and J is TRBJ2-5; TRBD2 aligns across 14 bases. The CDR3 has 17 amino acids. With 6 bases clipped from V and 2 bases from J, the junction kept 8 bases outside the gene matches. Here the CDR3 DNA reads TGTGCCAGCAGCAACAGACTAGCGGGGGGGGGGCAAGAGACCCAGTACTTC. Its protein product is CASSNRLAGGGQETQYF.

The gene calls are TRBV7-2 and TRBJ2-7; TRBD1 is a possible D gene (6 bases). The V and J ends lost 5 bases and 5 bases respectively, with 16 bases between them. The CDR3 runs to 14 residues. Germline V CDR1 and CDR2: SGHTA, FQGNSA. In DNA, the CDR3 is TGTGCCAGCAGCCTCAGGGGATTTGACCACGAGCAGTACTTC. This sequence encodes CASSLRGFDHEQYF.

This clonotype has just a few counts. The V call is TRBV10-3, the J call TRBJ2-3; the match to TRBD1 covers 7 bases. The CDR3 contains 14 residues. Trimming at V came to 10 bases and at J to 1 base, leaving 8 bases not matched to a gene. The germline CDR1 and CDR2 sequences are ENHRY and SYGVKD. This CDR3 reads CATNRDSGTDTQYF. DNA for the CDR3: TGTGCCACCAACCGGGACAGCGGCACAGATACGCAGTATTTT.

The table lists this clonotype with a few counts. The chain has TRBV12-3 or TRBV12-4 and TRBJ1-5, with D uncertain. With 6 bases removed from V and 6 bases from J, the gap between germline ends came to 12 bases. The CDR3 length is 13 residues. The CDR3 DNA reads TGTGCCAGCAGCCAAAGGCGGGGTCAGCCCCAGCATTTT. Encoded protein: CASSQRRGQPQHF.

The chain joins TRBV4-1 to TRBJ1-1, with a possible D match to TRBD1 (6 bases). Germline CDR1 reads MGHRA; CDR2 reads YSYEKL. Trimming pared 4 bases from V and 2 bases from J, leaving 11 bases between. The CDR3 runs to 14 residues. CDR3 nucleotides: TGCGCCAGCAGCCGTCAGGGGACCAACACTGAAGCTTTCTTT. Translating gives CASSRQGTNTEAFF.